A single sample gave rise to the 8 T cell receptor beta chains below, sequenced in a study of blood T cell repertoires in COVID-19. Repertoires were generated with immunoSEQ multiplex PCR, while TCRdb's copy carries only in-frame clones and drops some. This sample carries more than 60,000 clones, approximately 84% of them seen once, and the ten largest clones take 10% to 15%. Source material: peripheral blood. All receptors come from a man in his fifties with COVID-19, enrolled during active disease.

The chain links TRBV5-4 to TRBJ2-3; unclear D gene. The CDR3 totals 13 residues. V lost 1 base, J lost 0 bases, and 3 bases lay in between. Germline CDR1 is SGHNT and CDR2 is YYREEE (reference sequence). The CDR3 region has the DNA TGTGCCAGCAGCTTGTATAGCACAGATACGCAGTATTTT. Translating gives CASSLYSTDTQYF.

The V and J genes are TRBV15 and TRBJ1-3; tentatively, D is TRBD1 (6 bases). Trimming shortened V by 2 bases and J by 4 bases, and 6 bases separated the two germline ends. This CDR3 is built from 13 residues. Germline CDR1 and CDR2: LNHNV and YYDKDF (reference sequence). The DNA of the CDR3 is TGTGCCACCAGCAGACAGGGGGGAAACACCATATATTTT. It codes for CATSRQGGNTIYF.

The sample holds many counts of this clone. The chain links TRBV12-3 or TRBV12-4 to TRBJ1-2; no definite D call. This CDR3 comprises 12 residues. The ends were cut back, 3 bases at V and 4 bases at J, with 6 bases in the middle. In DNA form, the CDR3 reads TGTGCCAGCAGTTTTTCCAGCTATGGCTACACCTTC. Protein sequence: CASSFSSYGYTF.

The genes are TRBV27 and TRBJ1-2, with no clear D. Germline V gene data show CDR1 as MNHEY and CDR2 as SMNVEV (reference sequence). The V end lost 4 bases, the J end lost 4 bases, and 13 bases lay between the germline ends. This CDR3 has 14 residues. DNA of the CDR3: TGTGCCAGCAGTTACGATGGAGGCCCCTATGGCTACACCTTC. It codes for CASSYDGGPYGYTF.

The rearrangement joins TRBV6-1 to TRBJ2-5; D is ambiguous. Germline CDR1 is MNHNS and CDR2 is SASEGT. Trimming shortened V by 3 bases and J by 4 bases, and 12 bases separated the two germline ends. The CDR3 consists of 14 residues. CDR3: CASSEGFPGETQYF. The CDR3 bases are TGTGCCAGCAGTGAGGGTTTTCCGGGAGAGACCCAGTACTTC.

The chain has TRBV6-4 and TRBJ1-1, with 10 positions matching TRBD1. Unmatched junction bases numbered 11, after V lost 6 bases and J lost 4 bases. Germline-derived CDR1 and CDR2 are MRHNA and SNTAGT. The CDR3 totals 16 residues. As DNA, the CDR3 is TGTGCCAGCAGGAGCTCCGGGACAGGGGTTTTCACTGAAGCTTTCTTT. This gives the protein CASRSSGTGVFTEAFF.

CDR3 in amino acids: CASSHLTTSVSNEQYF. CDR3 bases: TGCGCCAGCAGCCACCTGACGACTAGCGTCTCGAACGAGCAGTACTTC. The chain links TRBV4-1 to TRBJ2-7; 8 positions match TRBD2. The germline gives CDR1 MGHRA, CDR2 YSYEKL. The CDR3 contains 16 residues. V gave up 3 bases and J gave up 5 bases; unmatched junction bases: 12.

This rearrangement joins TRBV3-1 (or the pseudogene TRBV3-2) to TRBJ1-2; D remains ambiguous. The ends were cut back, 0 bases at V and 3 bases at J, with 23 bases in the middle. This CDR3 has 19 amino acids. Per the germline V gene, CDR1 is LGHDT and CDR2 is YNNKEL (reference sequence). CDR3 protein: CASSQEGGMPDSRYYGYTF. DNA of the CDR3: TGTGCCAGCAGCCAAGAGGGAGGTATGCCAGATAGCCGGTACTATGGCTACACCTTC.